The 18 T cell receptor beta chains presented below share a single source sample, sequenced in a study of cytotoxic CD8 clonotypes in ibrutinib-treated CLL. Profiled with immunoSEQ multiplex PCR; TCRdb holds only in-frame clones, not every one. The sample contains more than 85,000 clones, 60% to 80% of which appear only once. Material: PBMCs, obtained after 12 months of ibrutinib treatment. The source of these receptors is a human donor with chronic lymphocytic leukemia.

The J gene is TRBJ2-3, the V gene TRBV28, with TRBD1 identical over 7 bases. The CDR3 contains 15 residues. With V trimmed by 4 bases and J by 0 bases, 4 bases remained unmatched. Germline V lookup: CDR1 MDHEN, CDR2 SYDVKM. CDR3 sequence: CASSWTGTSTDTQYF. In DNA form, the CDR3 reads TGTGCCAGCAGTTGGACAGGCACTAGCACAGATACGCAGTATTTT.

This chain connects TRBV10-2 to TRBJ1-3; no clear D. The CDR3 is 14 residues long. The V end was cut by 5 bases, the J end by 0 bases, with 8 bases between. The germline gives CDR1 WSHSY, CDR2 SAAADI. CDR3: CASSLLGSGNTIYF. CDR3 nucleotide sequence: TGCGCCAGCAGTTTACTGGGCTCTGGAAACACCATATATTTT.

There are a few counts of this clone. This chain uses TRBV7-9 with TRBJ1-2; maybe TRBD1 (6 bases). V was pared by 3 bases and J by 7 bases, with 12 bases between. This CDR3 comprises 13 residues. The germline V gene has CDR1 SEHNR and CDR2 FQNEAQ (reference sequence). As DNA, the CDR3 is TGTGCCAGCAGCTTTGGAGGGGGAGGTGGCTACACCTTC. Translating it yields CASSFGGGGGYTF.

The CDR3 spells CASSQGAGQETQYF. In DNA, the CDR3 is TGTGCCAGCAGCCAAGGGGCCGGACAAGAGACCCAGTACTTC. The chain is built from TRBV4-2 and TRBJ2-5, with D unclear. From germline, CDR1 is LGHNA and CDR2 YNFKEQ. Between the trimmed V and J ends, which lost 1 base and 2 bases, there was a span of 8 bases. This CDR3 is built from 14 residues.

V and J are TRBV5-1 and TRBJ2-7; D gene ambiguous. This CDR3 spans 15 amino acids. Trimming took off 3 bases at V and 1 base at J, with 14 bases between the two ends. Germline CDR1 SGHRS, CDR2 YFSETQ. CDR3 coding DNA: TGCGCCAGCAGCTCAGAACCCGGACGGTCCTACGAGCAGTACTTC. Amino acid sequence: CASSSEPGRSYEQYF.

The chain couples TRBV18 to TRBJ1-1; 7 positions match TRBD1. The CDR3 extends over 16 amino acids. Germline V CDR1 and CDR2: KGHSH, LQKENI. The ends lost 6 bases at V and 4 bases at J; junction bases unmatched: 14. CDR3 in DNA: TGTGCCAGCTCGGAGAACAGGGGCCGCGGTAGCACTGAAGCTTTCTTT. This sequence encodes CASSENRGRGSTEAFF.

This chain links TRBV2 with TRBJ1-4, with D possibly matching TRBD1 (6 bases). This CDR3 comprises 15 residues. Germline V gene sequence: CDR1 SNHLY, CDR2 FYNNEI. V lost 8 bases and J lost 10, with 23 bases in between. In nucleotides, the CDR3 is TGTGCCAGCCTAGCGGGGGACACCGCACCTAGAAAACTGTTTTTT. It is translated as CASLAGDTAPRKLFF.

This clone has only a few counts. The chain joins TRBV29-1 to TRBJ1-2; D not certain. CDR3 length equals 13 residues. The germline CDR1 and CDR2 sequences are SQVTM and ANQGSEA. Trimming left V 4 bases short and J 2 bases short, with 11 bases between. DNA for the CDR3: TGCAGCGTTGCTAAGGCTTCGAACTATGGCTACACCTTC. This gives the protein CSVAKASNYGYTF.

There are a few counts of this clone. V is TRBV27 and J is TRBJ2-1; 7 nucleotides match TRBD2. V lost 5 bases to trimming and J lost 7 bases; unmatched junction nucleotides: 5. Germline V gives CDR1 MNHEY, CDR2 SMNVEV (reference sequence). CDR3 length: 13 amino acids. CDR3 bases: TGTGCCAGCAGTCCGGGGGGATTGAATGAGCAGTTCTTC. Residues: CASSPGGLNEQFF.

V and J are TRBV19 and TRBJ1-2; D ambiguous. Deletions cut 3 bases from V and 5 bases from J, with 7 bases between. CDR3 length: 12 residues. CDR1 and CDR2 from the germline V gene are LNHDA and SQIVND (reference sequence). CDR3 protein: CASSIVRYGYTF. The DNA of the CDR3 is TGTGCCAGTAGTATCGTTCGATATGGCTACACCTTC.

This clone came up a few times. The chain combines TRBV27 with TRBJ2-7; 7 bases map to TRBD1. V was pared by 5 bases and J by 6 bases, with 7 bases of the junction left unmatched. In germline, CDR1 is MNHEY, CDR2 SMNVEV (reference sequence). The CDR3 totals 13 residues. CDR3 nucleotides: TGTGCCAGCAGTCCGACAGGGACGGGCGAGCAGTACTTC. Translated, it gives CASSPTGTGEQYF.

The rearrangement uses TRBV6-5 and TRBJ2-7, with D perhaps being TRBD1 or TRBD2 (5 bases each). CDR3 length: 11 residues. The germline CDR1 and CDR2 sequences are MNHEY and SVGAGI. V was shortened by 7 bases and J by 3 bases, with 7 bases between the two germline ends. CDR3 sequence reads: CASTGRYEQYF. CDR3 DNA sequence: TGTGCCAGCACGGGGCGCTACGAGCAGTACTTC.

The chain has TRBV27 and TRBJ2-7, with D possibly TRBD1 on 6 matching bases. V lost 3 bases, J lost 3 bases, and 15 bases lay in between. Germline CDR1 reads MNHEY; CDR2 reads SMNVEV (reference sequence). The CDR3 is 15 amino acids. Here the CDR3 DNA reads TGTGCCAGCAGTTTGGGAGTGGGGGCAAACTACGAGCAGTACTTC. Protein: CASSLGVGANYEQYF.

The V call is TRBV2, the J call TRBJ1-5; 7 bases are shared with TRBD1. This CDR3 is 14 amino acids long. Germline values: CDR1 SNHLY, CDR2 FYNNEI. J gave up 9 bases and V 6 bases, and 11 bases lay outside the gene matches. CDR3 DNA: TGTGCCAGCAGCCCACAGGGGCCCACCATGCCCCAGCATTTT. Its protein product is CASSPQGPTMPQHF.

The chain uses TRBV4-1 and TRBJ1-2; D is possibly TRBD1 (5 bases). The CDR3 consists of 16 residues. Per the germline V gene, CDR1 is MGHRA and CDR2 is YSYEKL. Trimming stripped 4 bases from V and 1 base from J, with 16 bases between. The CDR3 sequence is CASSPSLAGINYGYTF. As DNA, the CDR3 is TGCGCCAGCAGCCCGTCCCTGGCAGGGATTAACTATGGCTACACCTTC.

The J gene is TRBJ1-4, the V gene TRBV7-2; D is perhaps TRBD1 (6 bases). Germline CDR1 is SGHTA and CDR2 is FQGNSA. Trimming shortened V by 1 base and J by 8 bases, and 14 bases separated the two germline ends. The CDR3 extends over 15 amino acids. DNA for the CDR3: TGTGCCAGCAGCTTAGGTGGGGGCCTAGGCGAAAAACTGTTTTTT. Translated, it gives CASSLGGGLGEKLFF.

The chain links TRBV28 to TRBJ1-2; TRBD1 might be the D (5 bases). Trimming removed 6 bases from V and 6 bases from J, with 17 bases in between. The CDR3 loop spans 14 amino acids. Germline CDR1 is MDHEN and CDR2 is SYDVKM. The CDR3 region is CASSRGATANGYTF. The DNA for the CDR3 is TGTGCCAGCAGCCGAGGCGCGACAGCGAATGGCTACACCTTC.

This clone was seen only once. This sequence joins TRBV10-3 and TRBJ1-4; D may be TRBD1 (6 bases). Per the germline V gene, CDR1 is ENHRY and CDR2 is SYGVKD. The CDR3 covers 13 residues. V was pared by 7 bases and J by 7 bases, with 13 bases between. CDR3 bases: TGTGCCATCAATGGGGGGCAGGGTGAAAAACTGTTTTTT. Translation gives CAINGGQGEKLFF.